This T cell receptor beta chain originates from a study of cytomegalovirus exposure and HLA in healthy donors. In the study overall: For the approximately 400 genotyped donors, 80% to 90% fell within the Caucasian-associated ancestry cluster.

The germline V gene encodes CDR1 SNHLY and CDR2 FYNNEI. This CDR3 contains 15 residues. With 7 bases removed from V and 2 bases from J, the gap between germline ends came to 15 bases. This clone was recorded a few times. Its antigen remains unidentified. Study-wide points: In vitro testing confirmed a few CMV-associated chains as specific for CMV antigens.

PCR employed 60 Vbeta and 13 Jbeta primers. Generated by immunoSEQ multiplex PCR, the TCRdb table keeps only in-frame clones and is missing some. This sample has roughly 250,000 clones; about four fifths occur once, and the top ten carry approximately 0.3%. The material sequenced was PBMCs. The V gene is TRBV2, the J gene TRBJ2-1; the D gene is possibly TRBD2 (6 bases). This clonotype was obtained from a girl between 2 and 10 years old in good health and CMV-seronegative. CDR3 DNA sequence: TGTGCCAGCATGAGGCTAGCGATAACCTACAATGAGCAGTTCTTC. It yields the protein CASMRLAITYNEQFF.